This T cell receptor beta chain comes out of a study of post-analysis software for immune sequencing data. The study's findings and limits: Pronounced co-clustering by F measure was evident among identically batched samples. TRBV5-6, TRBV5-1 and TRBV20-1 belonged to a set of a few TRBV segments that were more frequent in patients than controls.

The trim removed 2 bases at V and 13 bases at J, leaving 14 bases unmatched. Germline-derived CDR1 and CDR2 are DFQATT and SNEGSKA (reference sequence). The length of the CDR3 is 15 residues. This clonotype was detected only once. Its specificity is not known. Every TCR beta cDNA library bore unique molecular identifiers. One entry per CDR3 protein results from TCRdb running MiXCR on the PCR reads. The sample includes hundreds of thousands of distinct CDR3 sequences, 25% to 30% seen only once; the top ten take roughly 0.57%. This chain links TRBV20-1 with TRBJ2-4; TRBD2 matches at 10 bases. What was sequenced was blood. The source is a girl aged 10-17 years with multiple sclerosis. CDR3 sequence reads: CSARSPPILAGEQYF. For the CDR3, the DNA is TGCAGTGCTAGATCCCCACCCATTCTAGCGGGGGAGCAGTACTTC.